This T cell receptor (beta chain) was obtained from a study of regulatory T cells in long-lasting Graves disease. Germline CDR1 reads DFQATT; CDR2 reads SNEGSKA (reference sequence). The CDR3 extends over 15 amino acids. The J segment lost 4 bases and the V segment lost 6 bases, leaving 12 bases of the junction unmatched. The time point is: newly diagnosed GD, antithyroid drugs for less than 3 months. From PBMCs, RNA was extracted and then used to make the TCR library. At least ten counts were recorded for this clonotype. iRepertoire HTBI primers and Arm-PCR of CDR3 regions built TCR beta libraries. TCRdb re-called the multiplex PCR reads through MiXCR, storing one row per CDR3 protein. The sample records 550,000 to 700,000 distinct CDR3 sequences, 15% to 20% being singletons. The same data also contributed to another study, on T cells in Graves' hyperthyroidism and ophthalmopathy.

The origin of this receptor is a man aged 18 to 30 with Graves disease. This sample comprised peripheral blood mononuclear cells (PBMCs), obtained at new diagnosis, from a patient treated with antithyroid drugs. This chain uses TRBV20-1 with TRBJ1-5; TRBD1 agrees at 7 bases. The CDR3: CSAAGTAYSNQPQHF. The DNA of the CDR3 is TGCAGTGCCGCCGGGACAGCCTATTCTAATCAGCCCCAGCATTTT.